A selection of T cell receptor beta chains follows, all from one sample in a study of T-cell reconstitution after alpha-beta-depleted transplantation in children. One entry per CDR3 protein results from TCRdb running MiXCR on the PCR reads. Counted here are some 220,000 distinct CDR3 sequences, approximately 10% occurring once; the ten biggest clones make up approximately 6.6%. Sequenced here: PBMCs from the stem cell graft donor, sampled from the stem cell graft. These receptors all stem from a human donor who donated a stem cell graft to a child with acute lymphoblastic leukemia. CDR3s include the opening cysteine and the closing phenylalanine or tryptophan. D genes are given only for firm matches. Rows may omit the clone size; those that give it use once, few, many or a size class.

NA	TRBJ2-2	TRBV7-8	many	TGTGCCAGCAGCTTAGAAAACAGAGGGGAGCTGTTTTTT	CASSLENRGELFF
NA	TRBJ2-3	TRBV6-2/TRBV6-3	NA	TGTGCCAGCACCGCCCCGGGGCGGACAGATACGCAGTATTTT	CASTAPGRTDTQYF
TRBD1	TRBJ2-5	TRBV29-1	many	TGCAGCGGGGGAACAGGGGGCCTCCAAGAGACCCAGTACTTC	CSGGTGGLQETQYF
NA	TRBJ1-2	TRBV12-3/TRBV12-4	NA	TGTGCCAGCAGCTCACCCGGCTACACCTTC	CASSSPGYTF
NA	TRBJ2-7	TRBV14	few	TGTGCCAGCAGCCCCCCAGGTGTCAGGGGTGGTTACGAGCAGTACTTC	CASSPPGVRGGYEQYF
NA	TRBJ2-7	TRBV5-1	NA	TGCGCCAGCAGCCAGGGCACCATAGTAGACGAGCAGTACTTC	CASSQGTIVDEQYF
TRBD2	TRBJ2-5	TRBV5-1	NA	TGCGCCAGCAGCTTGGGGTCCGGCGGGGGGGCCCGGGAGACCCAGTACTTC	CASSLGSGGGARETQYF
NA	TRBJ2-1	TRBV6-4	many	TGTGCCAGCAGTGACTCGACCGTTGGGGGACAGTTCTTC	CASSDSTVGGQFF
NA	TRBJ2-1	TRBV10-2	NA	TGCGCCAGCAGTGAGCAGTTTCTCGGGGAGCAGTTCTTC	CASSEQFLGEQFF
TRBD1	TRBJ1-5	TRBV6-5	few	TGTGCCAGCACTTTACCGGACAGGGGGCATGGTCAGCCCCAGCATTTT	CASTLPDRGHGQPQHF
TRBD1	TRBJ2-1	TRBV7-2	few	TGTGCCAGCAACGGTTTTTCGGACAGGGGGGATGAGCAGTTCTTC	CASNGFSDRGDEQFF
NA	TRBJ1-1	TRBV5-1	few	TGCGCCAGCAGCTTGGCCGTCTTGGACACTGAAGCTTTCTTT	CASSLAVLDTEAFF
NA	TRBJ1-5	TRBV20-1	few	TGCAGTGCTCGTGGCAGAGACTATAGCAATCAGCCCCAGCATTTT	CSARGRDYSNQPQHF
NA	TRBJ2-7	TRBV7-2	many	TGTGCCAGCAGCACAGGGATATACGAGCAGTACTTC	CASSTGIYEQYF
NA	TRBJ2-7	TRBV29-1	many	TGCAGCGTTGAAGGCAGGAGGCTCTCCGAGCAGTACTTC	CSVEGRRLSEQYF
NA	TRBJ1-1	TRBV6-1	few	TGTGCCCATCAGATAGACACTGAAGCTTTCTTT	CAHQIDTEAFF
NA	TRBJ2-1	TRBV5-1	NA	TGCGCCAGCAGCTCCCTCGGGGCCCGGGTGGATGAGCAGTTCTTC	CASSSLGARVDEQFF
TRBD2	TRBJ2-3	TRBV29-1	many	TGCAGCTATTTGGGGGGGATCGGAGATACGCAGTATTTT	CSYLGGIGDTQYF
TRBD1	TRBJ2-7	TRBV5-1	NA	TGCGCCAGCAGCTTCGCGGGACAGGACTACAAGCAATACTTC	CASSFAGQDYKQYF
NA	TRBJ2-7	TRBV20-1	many	TGCAGTGCTAGCCCCTACAGTCAAAGGGACTTCGTGCACGAGCAGTACTTC	CSASPYSQRDFVHEQYF
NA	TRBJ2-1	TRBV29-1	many	TGCAGCGTTGACATAGGTCCCTACAATGAGCAGTTCTTC	CSVDIGPYNEQFF
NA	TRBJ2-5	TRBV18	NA	TGTGCCAGCTCACCTCACAGGGATGAGACCCAGTACTTC	CASSPHRDETQYF
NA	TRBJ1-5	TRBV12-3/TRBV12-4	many	TGTGCCAGCCAGCCCCTGCCCGGAGAGCCCCAGCATTTT	CASQPLPGEPQHF
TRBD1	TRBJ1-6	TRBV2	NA	TGTGCCAGCATACTCGGGACAGGGCATCTTCGAGGGGATTCACCCCTCCACTTT	CASILGTGHLRGDSPLHF
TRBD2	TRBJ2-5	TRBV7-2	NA	TGTGCCAGCAGCTCCCGGACTAGCGGCCCCAGGGCCCAGTACTTC	CASSSRTSGPRAQYF
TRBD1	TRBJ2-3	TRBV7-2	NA	TGTGCCAGCAGCCCTTCCGGGACAGAAGACACAGATACGCAGTATTTT	CASSPSGTEDTDTQYF
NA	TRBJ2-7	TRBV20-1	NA	TGCAGTGCTACAAAGGGGATTGGTAATCGCGAGCAGTACTTC	CSATKGIGNREQYF
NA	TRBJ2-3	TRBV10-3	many	TGTGCCATCAGAGCAACAGCAGATACGCAGTATTTT	CAIRATADTQYF
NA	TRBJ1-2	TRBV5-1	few	TGCGCCAGCAGCTTGGAATCTGGGGGAGTTGAAGGCTACACCTTC	CASSLESGGVEGYTF
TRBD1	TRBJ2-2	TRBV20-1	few	TGCAGTGCTAGTAATTTGCGGGGACAGGGGGCCGCCGGGGAGCTGTTTTTT	CSASNLRGQGAAGELFF
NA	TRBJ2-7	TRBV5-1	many	TGCGCCAGCAGCTTGAACGGAAGGGAAGAGCAGTACTTC	CASSLNGREEQYF
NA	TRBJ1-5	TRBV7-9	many	TGTGCCAGCAGCCCATCGGGCGATCAGCCCCAGCATTTT	CASSPSGDQPQHF
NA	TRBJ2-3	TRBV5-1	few	TGCGCCAGCAGCTCCCGGTCGGGTCGAAGCACAGATACGCAGTATTTT	CASSSRSGRSTDTQYF
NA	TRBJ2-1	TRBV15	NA	TGTGCCACCAGCAGACCCGGGATACAGTTCTTC	CATSRPGIQFF
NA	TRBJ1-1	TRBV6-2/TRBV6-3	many	TGTGCCAGCACCCAACGGACGGGGTACACTGAAGCTTTCTTT	CASTQRTGYTEAFF
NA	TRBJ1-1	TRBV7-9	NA	TGTGCCAGCAGCGTCGAATTTGCCGGCACTGAAGCTTTCTTT	CASSVEFAGTEAFF
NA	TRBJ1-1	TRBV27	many	TGTGCCAGCGTAAAGAACACTGAAGCTTTCTTT	CASVKNTEAFF
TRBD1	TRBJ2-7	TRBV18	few	TGTGCCAGCTCACCGGCCTACAGGGGCTACGAGCAGTACTTC	CASSPAYRGYEQYF
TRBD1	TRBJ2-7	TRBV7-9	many	TGTGCCAGCAGCCCCCGGGACAGGGGCCTCTCTGAGCAGTACTTC	CASSPRDRGLSEQYF
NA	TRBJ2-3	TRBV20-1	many	TGCAGTGTGGATGGATGGGAGGCAGATACGCAGTATTTT	CSVDGWEADTQYF
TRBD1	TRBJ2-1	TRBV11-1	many	TGTGCCAGCAGCTTAATAGGGCAGGGGGCTCTGAGCTCCTACAATGAGCAGTTCTTC	CASSLIGQGALSSYNEQFF
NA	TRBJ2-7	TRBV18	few	TGTGCCAGCTCACCATTCGAGACAGAAGTATACGAGCAGTACTTC	CASSPFETEVYEQYF
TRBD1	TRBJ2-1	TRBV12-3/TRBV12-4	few	TGTGCCAGCAGCCGCCGGGACAGGGGCAATGAGCAGTTCTTC	CASSRRDRGNEQFF
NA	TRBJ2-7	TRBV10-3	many	TGTGCCATCAGTGAGTCGGAGGACCAGTACTTC	CAISESEDQYF
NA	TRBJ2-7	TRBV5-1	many	TGCGCCAGCAGCTTGGTGTGGTCAGGGGCGGACGAGCAGTACTTC	CASSLVWSGADEQYF
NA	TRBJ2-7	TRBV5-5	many	TGTGCCAGCAGCGACAACGAGCAGTACTTC	CASSDNEQYF
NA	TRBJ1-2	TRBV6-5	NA	TGTGCCAGCAGTCGGTTTCTGGGGGCGTCCGGTGGCTACACCTTC	CASSRFLGASGGYTF
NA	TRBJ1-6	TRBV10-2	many	TGCGCCAGCAGTCATGAACAGTTGTATAATTCACCCCTCCACTTT	CASSHEQLYNSPLHF
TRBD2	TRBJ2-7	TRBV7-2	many	TGTGCCAGCAGCTTAGTCAGCGGGGGGGCCCACGAGCAGTACTTC	CASSLVSGGAHEQYF
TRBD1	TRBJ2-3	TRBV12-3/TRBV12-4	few	TGTGCCAGCGGAAGGACAGGGAGCACAGATACGCAGTATTTT	CASGRTGSTDTQYF
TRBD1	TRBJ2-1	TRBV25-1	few	TGTGCCAGCAGTAGATATACCGGGACAGGGGATGGTGAGCAGTTCTTC	CASSRYTGTGDGEQFF
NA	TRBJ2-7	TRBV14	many	TGTGCCAGCAGCCAAGATCTCAGATCTGGCTACGAGCAGTACTTC	CASSQDLRSGYEQYF
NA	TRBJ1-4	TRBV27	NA	TGTGCCAGCAGGCCCTCTGGAGGTTCGGGGAATGAAAAACTGTTTTTT	CASRPSGGSGNEKLFF
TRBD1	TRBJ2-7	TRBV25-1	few	TGTGCCAGCAGCCTACGGGACAGGACCTACTACGAGCAGTACTTC	CASSLRDRTYYEQYF
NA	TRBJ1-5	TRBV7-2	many	TGTGCCAGCAGCCCTACAGGGCGCAATCAGCCCCAGCATTTT	CASSPTGRNQPQHF
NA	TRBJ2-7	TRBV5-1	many	TGCGCCAGCAGCTTACAGGCCAGCTCCTACGAGCAGTACTTC	CASSLQASSYEQYF
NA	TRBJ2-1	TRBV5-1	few	TGCGCCAGCAGCCTCTTGGGGGACTCGGACAATGAGCAGTTCTTC	CASSLLGDSDNEQFF
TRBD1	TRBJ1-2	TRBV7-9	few	TGTGCCAGCAGTCTCCGGACAGGGGACCTCGATAACTATGGCTACACCTTC	CASSLRTGDLDNYGYTF